A selection of T cell receptor beta chains follows, all from one sample in a study of blood T cell repertoires in COVID-19. Generated by immunoSEQ multiplex PCR, the TCRdb table keeps only in-frame clones and is missing some. Of 390,000 or so clones in the sample, more than 75% were seen once. Sequences were obtained from PBMCs or T cells enriched from blood (not recorded which). These receptors originate from a woman aged 45-65 years who had recovered from COVID-19. The CDR3 runs from the conserved cysteine through the conserved F or W. A D gene is named only where the DNA matches it firmly. Only some rows state a clone size, as once, few, many or a class for expanded clones.

V gene,CDR3 length,J gene,clone size,D gene,CDR3 protein
TRBV18,16,TRBJ1-3,.,.,CASSPPGGKFGNTIYF
TRBV4-1,15,TRBJ2-1,.,.,CASSQGSARVNEQFF
TRBV7-7,16,TRBJ2-5,.,TRBD1,CASSPGQLTTQETQYF
TRBV29-1,13,TRBJ1-2,.,.,CSVDPGGIYGYTF
TRBV5-4,15,TRBJ1-2,.,.,CASSLPGQTNYGYTF
TRBV13,13,TRBJ1-5,.,.,CASSLLGDQPQHF
TRBV11-3,17,TRBJ2-1,.,TRBD2,CASSLGRTSGGANEQFF
TRBV5-1,14,TRBJ1-2,.,TRBD1,CASSLGQGAGGYTF
TRBV7-7,18,TRBJ2-2,.,TRBD2,CASSLASVATSGGGELFF
TRBV7-6,16,TRBJ2-7,.,.,CASSSSRGMATYEQYF
TRBV4-3,15,TRBJ2-7,.,TRBD1,CASSQDRGLSYEQYF
TRBV2,16,TRBJ1-1,.,TRBD1,CARGNIPGQGDTEAFF
TRBV6-5,15,TRBJ1-2,.,TRBD1,CASSLSQGANYGYTF
TRBV7-2,14,TRBJ2-7,.,TRBD1,CASSLGDRPYEQYF
TRBV19,15,TRBJ1-5,.,TRBD1,CASTGTGNSNQPQHF
TRBV19,11,TRBJ1-2,.,.,CASKGGWDYTF
TRBV3-1/TRBV3-2,12,TRBJ2-5,.,.,CASSHRGETQYF
TRBV3-1/TRBV3-2,13,TRBJ1-2,once,TRBD1,CASSLGQNYGYTF
TRBV7-9,13,TRBJ2-7,.,.,CASSSVVLSEQYF
TRBV18,15,TRBJ1-2,once,TRBD1,CASSPPTGLAYGYTF
TRBV7-8,15,TRBJ2-1,.,.,CASSPVPGQYNEQFF
TRBV3-1/TRBV3-2,17,TRBJ1-2,once,.,CASSQVSSRRLSYGYTF
TRBV14,15,TRBJ1-2,.,.,CASSRVGGDSYGYTF
TRBV15,15,TRBJ1-2,.,.,CATSRDPGNKYGYTF
TRBV7-9,17,TRBJ2-1,few,.,CASSLGDLRTVHNEQFF
TRBV4-1,16,TRBJ1-3,.,.,CASSHVLRAAGNTIYF
TRBV9,15,TRBJ1-4,.,.,CASSADIGQGEKLFF
TRBV3-1/TRBV3-2,15,TRBJ1-2,few,.,CASSQEGGREVSYTF
TRBV19,16,TRBJ2-3,.,TRBD2,CASRPIAGRATDTQYF
TRBV29-1,15,TRBJ2-3,.,TRBD1,CSVQHGTAFTDTQYF
TRBV4-1,17,TRBJ2-6,.,.,CASSPPRARYRANVLTF
TRBV24-1,11,TRBJ2-1,.,.,CAIGGYNEQFF
TRBV6-5,14,TRBJ1-2,.,TRBD1,CASSYRDRPSGYTF
TRBV19,16,TRBJ1-2,.,.,CASSQNRGRSNYGYTF
TRBV5-6,14,TRBJ2-7,.,.,CASSLGHTTGEQYF
TRBV19,16,TRBJ2-3,once,.,CASSIPGEPVTDTQYF
TRBV14,12,TRBJ1-1,.,.,CASSQGFRRVFF
TRBV19,15,TRBJ1-5,.,TRBD1,CASSSDRGRNQPQHF
TRBV15,15,TRBJ2-7,.,TRBD1,CATSRIQGDPYEQYF
TRBV27,14,TRBJ1-2,.,.,CASSLSLADYGYTF
TRBV2,15,TRBJ1-6,.,.,CASRFELSSNSPLHF
TRBV18,17,TRBJ2-4,.,.,CASSPSAFSFDKNIQYF
TRBV11-2,14,TRBJ2-7,.,.,CASSPRESFYEQYF